The rows below give T cell receptor beta chains drawn from one sample of a study of T cells in Graves' hyperthyroidism and ophthalmopathy. From the multiplex PCR reads, TCRdb called clonotypes with MiXCR, one entry per CDR3 protein. There are 500,000 to 650,000 distinct CDR3 sequences in the sample; over 35% occur only once, and about two fifths lies in the top ten. Material for sequencing was peripheral blood or thyroid tissue (not recorded which). These receptor sequences come from an adult woman with Graves' disease, either hyperthyroidism or ophthalmopathy (not recorded which). Both conserved end residues are part of each CDR3. The D gene is left open where the match is weak. Clone size is not always given. Where it is, it says once, few, many or a class for expanded clones.

j_gene	d_gene	abundance	v_gene	CDR3aa	CDR3nt
TRBJ1-2	TRBD1	-	TRBV12-3/TRBV12-4	CASSAPGQGRGGYTF	TGTGCCAGCAGCGCCCCCGGACAGGGACGGGGAGGCTACACCTTC
TRBJ1-2	TRBD1	-	TRBV29-1	CSAYNRDSLNYGYTF	TGCAGCGCCTACAACCGGGACAGCCTTAACTATGGCTACACCTTC
TRBJ1-2	-	many	TRBV7-9	CASSLSNNDGYTF	TGTGCCAGCAGCTTAAGTAATAATGACGGCTACACCTTC
TRBJ1-5	TRBD1	many	TRBV20-1	CSARRRVGQGNQPQHF	TGCAGTGCTAGACGGAGAGTGGGACAGGGCAATCAGCCCCAGCATTTT
TRBJ1-1	-	-	TRBV10-3	CASLGDGAEAFF	TGTGCCTCCCTTGGGGATGGCGCTGAAGCTTTCTTT
TRBJ1-4	TRBD1	-	TRBV7-6	CASSLQRTGANEKLFF	TGTGCCAGCAGCTTACAGAGGACAGGGGCAAATGAAAAACTGTTTTTT
TRBJ1-4	TRBD1	once	TRBV10-2	CASKDTGGNEKLFF	TGCGCCAGCAAGGACACAGGGGGTAATGAAAAACTGTTTTTT
TRBJ1-5	-	many	TRBV9	CASSVRVQPQHF	TGTGCCAGCAGCGTAAGGGTCCAGCCCCAGCATTTT
TRBJ1-1	-	many	TRBV7-2	CASSLVPGGGTEAFF	TGTGCCAGCAGCTTAGTGCCGGGAGGGGGCACTGAAGCTTTCTTT
TRBJ1-2	-	few	TRBV28	CASIMTGLTNYGYTF	TGTGCCAGCATTATGACAGGCCTAACTAACTATGGCTACACCTTC
TRBJ2-5	TRBD2	many	TRBV10-3	CASGTSGEETQYF	TGTGCCAGCGGGACTAGCGGGGAAGAGACCCAGTACTTC
TRBJ2-7	-	-	TRBV5-1	CASSSGPSYGQYF	TGTGCCAGCAGCAGCGGGCCTTCCTACGGGCAGTACTTC
TRBJ2-7	TRBD2	-	TRBV2	CASSPSGRDGSLYEQYF	TGTGCCAGCAGCCCTAGCGGGAGGGACGGTTCTCTCTACGAGCAGTACTTC
TRBJ1-2	-	-	TRBV7-2	CASSFEVNYGYTF	TGTGCCAGCAGCTTCGAAGTCAACTATGGCTACACCTTC
TRBJ2-5	-	many	TRBV12-3/TRBV12-4	CASRGSGETQYF	TGTGCCAGCAGGGGTAGCGGAGAGACCCAGTACTTC
TRBJ2-5	-	once	TRBV20-1	CSAKRQRTQYF	TGCAGTGCTAAGAGACAGAGGACCCAGTACTTC
TRBJ1-4	TRBD1	-	TRBV12-3/TRBV12-4	CASSPDRGSGKLFF	TGTGCCAGCAGTCCCGACAGGGGCTCTGGAAAACTGTTTTTT
TRBJ1-5	TRBD1	many	TRBV11-2	CASSQDRNQPQHF	TGCGCCAGCAGCCAGGACAGGAATCAGCCCCAGCATTTT
TRBJ1-1	-	once	TRBV7-9	CASSLGWGNRREAFF	TGTGCCAGCAGCTTAGGATGGGGGAATCGGCGTGAAGCTTTCTTT
TRBJ1-2	-	few	TRBV7-2	CASSLVGQGLTGYTF	TGTGCCAGCAGCTTAGTTGGTCAGGGATTAACCGGCTACACCTTC
TRBJ1-6	TRBD1	few	TRBV10-3	CAISEGTGSYSPLHF	TGTGCCATCAGTGAAGGGACAGGGTCTTATTCACCCCTCCACTTT
TRBJ1-5	-	-	TRBV20-1	CSAPWGETQHF	TGCAGTGCGCCGTGGGGTGAGACCCAGCATTTT
TRBJ1-1	-	once	TRBV20-1	CSASEQGITEAFF	TGCAGTGCTAGCGAGCAGGGGATCACTGAAGCTTTCTTT
TRBJ1-1	-	many	TRBV20-1	CSARLGGPNTEAFF	TGCAGTGCCCGCCTCGGGGGACCGAACACTGAAGCTTTCTTT
TRBJ1-6	-	-	TRBV9	CASGRGSSYNSPLHF	TGTGCCAGCGGAAGGGGGAGCTCCTATAATTCACCCCTCCACTTT
TRBJ1-1	TRBD1	many	TRBV6-6	CASSYLTGGNTEAFF	TGTGCCAGCAGTTACCTCACAGGGGGGAACACTGAAGCTTTCTTT
TRBJ1-5	TRBD1	few	TRBV20-1	CSLNRGRGNQHF	TGCAGTCTTAACAGGGGGCGAGGCAATCAGCATTTT
TRBJ1-5	-	-	TRBV7-2	CASSLVRENQPQHF	TGTGCCAGCAGCTTAGTCAGGGAGAATCAGCCCCAGCATTTT
TRBJ1-1	-	many	TRBV30	CAWGVTEAFF	TGTGCCTGGGGGGTTACTGAAGCTTTCTTT
TRBJ2-7	TRBD1	-	TRBV13	CASNDRAQGYEQYF	TGTGCCAGCAACGACAGGGCCCAGGGATACGAGCAGTACTTC
TRBJ1-4	-	-	TRBV14	CASSPPGVTVGEKLFF	TGTGCCAGCTCACCACCTGGGGTGACAGTCGGAGAAAAACTGTTTTTT
TRBJ1-6	-	-	TRBV19	CASSTGAHGRGTTGNSPLHF	TGTGCCAGTAGTACGGGTGCTCACGGCAGGGGCACGACTGGGAATTCACCCCTCCACTTT
TRBJ2-2	TRBD2	-	TRBV24-1	CATSPLQGLADTGELFF	TGTGCCACCAGCCCCCTCCAAGGACTAGCGGACACCGGGGAGCTGTTTTTT
TRBJ2-7	-	once	TRBV10-1	CASSEGLGTEQYF	TGCGCCAGCAGTGAGGGGCTGGGTACCGAGCAGTACTTC
TRBJ2-5	-	many	TRBV7-2	CASSLEAWRETQYF	TGTGCCAGCAGCTTAGAAGCCTGGAGGGAGACCCAGTACTTC
TRBJ1-4	-	many	TRBV9	CASSVGGAATNEKLFF	TGTGCCAGCAGCGTAGGCGGAGCCGCAACTAATGAAAAACTGTTTTTT
TRBJ1-2	-	-	TRBV7-2	CASSRPWYNYGYTF	TGTGCCAGCAGCCGCCCGTGGTATAACTATGGCTACACCTTC
TRBJ2-5	TRBD2	-	TRBV25-1	CASPIAGGGHQQETQYF	TGTGCCAGCCCGATAGCGGGAGGGGGACACCAACAAGAGACCCAGTACTTC
TRBJ2-7	TRBD2	many	TRBV20-1	CSARDGTSGRFLERYEQYF	TGCAGTGCTAGAGATGGGACTAGCGGGAGGTTCCTTGAGAGGTACGAGCAGTACTTC
TRBJ2-7	-	few	TRBV15	CASSLSGFEQYF	TGTGCCAGCAGTTTATCGGGGTTCGAGCAGTACTTC
TRBJ1-6	-	few	TRBV27	CASSLSKGVGSPLHF	TGTGCCAGCAGTTTATCGAAAGGGGTCGGTTCACCCCTCCACTTT
TRBJ2-1	TRBD2	-	TRBV24-1	CATSREGNNEQFF	TGTGCCACCAGTAGGGAGGGAAACAATGAGCAGTTCTTC
TRBJ1-2	TRBD1	-	TRBV29-1	CSVRGTGVLYGYTF	TGCAGCGTCCGCGGGACAGGGGTGCTCTATGGCTACACCTTC
TRBJ1-5	-	-	TRBV7-9	CASSLGGGYQPQHF	TGTGCCAGCAGCTTAGGAGGAGGGTATCAGCCCCAGCATTTT
TRBJ1-2	-	-	TRBV7-9	CASSPVRDYGYTF	TGTGCCAGCAGCCCAGTGCGGGACTATGGCTACACCTTC
TRBJ1-5	TRBD1	-	TRBV6-6	CASSYSDRGLWSQPQHF	TGTGCCAGCAGTTACTCTGACAGGGGGCTATGGAGTCAGCCCCAGCATTTT
TRBJ2-5	-	-	TRBV12-3/TRBV12-4	CASSLGQDLETQYF	TGTGCCAGCAGTTTAGGACAGGACCTAGAGACCCAGTACTTC
TRBJ2-7	TRBD2	once	TRBV7-2	CASSLGSGDPYEQYF	TGTGCCAGCAGCTTAGGGAGCGGGGATCCCTATGAGCAGTACTTC
TRBJ2-6	-	many	TRBV29-1	CSVAHGSSGANVLTF	TGCAGCGTCGCCCATGGGTCCTCTGGGGCCAACGTCCTGACTTTC
TRBJ2-5	-	-	TRBV20-1	CSAKEAQYF	TGCAGTGCTAAGGAGGCCCAGTACTTC
TRBJ1-2	TRBD1	many	TRBV7-9	CASSLGSRGQRYGYTF	TGTGCCAGCAGCTTAGGATCGAGGGGGCAGCGCTATGGCTACACCTTC
TRBJ1-1	-	-	TRBV25-1	CASSECRADTEAFF	TGTGCCAGCAGTGAATGTCGGGCCGACACTGAAGCTTTCTTT
TRBJ2-2	TRBD1	-	TRBV25-1	CASRQGYSGELFF	TGTGCTAGTCGACAGGGGTATAGCGGGGAGCTGTTTTTT
TRBJ2-1	-	-	TRBV2	CASRAAGRGIYNEQFF	TGTGCCAGCAGGGCGGCAGGGCGGGGTATCTACAATGAGCAGTTCTTC
TRBJ1-3	TRBD1	many	TRBV24-1	CATRGQGSGNTIYF	TGTGCCACCCGGGGACAGGGCTCTGGAAACACCATATATTTT
TRBJ1-1	-	few	TRBV2	CASSLEGSGTEAFF	TGTGCCAGCAGCTTAGAAGGGAGCGGCACTGAAGCTTTCTTT
TRBJ2-5	TRBD1	-	TRBV10-3	CAISESGTEKETQYF	TGTGCCATCAGTGAGTCTGGGACAGAGAAAGAGACCCAGTACTTC
TRBJ2-2	TRBD1	-	TRBV30	CAWSVLVGQGIGELFF	TGTGCCTGGAGTGTACTCGTGGGACAGGGAATCGGGGAGCTGTTTTTT
TRBJ1-2	-	-	TRBV7-2	CASSLSYGYTF	TGTGCCAGCAGTTTAAGCTATGGCTACACCTTC